The T cell receptor beta chain described here comes from a study of cytomegalovirus exposure and HLA in healthy donors. Whole-study results and caveats: The study labeled around 160 TCR beta chains cytomegalovirus-associated. As a later analysis showed, a missense DCLRE1C variant was linked to trimming of TCR beta V- and J-genes. As was reported, the classifier diagnosed cytomegalovirus status with high specificity and sensitivity. Accurate prediction of most subjects' HLA-A and HLA-B alleles from TCR beta sequences was reported.

V lost 0 bases to trimming and J lost 7 bases, with 10 bases between them. CDR3 size: 14 residues. Germline-derived CDR1 and CDR2 are MNHEY and SVGAGI. In regard to this clone: Its antigen is not identified.

This PCR relied on a set of 60 Vbeta primers and 13 Jbeta primers. Here immunoSEQ multiplex PCR was the method, and the copy in TCRdb shows in-frame clones only, minus some. There are fewer than 150,000 clones in the sample; roughly four fifths occur only once, and 4.5% to 6% lies in the top ten. The J gene is TRBJ1-5, the V gene TRBV6-5, with a weak D call TRBD1 (5 bases). This TCR was sampled from a woman in her 50s in good health and CMV-seronegative. Material for sequencing was PBMCs. CDR3 amino acids: CASSYSREGQPQHF. In DNA form, the CDR3 reads TGTGCCAGCAGTTACTCGAGGGAGGGGCAGCCCCAGCATTTT.